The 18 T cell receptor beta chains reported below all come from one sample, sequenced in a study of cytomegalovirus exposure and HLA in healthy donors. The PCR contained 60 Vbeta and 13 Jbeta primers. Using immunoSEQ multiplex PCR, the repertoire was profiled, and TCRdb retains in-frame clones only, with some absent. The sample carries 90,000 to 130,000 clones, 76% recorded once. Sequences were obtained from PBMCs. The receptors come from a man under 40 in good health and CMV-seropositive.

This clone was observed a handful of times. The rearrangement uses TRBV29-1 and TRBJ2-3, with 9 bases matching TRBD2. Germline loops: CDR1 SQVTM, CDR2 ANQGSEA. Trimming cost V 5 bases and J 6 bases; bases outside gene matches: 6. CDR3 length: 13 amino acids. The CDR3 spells CSVLAGFSDTQYF. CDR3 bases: TGCAGCGTTCTAGCGGGGTTCTCGGATACGCAGTATTTT.

In DNA form, the CDR3 reads TGCGCCAGCAGCCTAACTACTAGCCCCGGGGAGCTGTTTTTT. Translation gives CASSLTTSPGELFF. V gene TRBV4-3 combines with J gene TRBJ2-2, with D possibly matching TRBD2 (6 bases). Looked up from germline, CDR1 is LGHNA and CDR2 is YSLEER. There are 14 residues in the CDR3. V was shortened by 4 bases and J by 6 bases, with 12 bases between the two germline ends.

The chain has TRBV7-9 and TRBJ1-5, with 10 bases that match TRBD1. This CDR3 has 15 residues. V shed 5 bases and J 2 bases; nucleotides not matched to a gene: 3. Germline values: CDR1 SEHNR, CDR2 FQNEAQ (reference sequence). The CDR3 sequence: CASSPGQGGNQPQHF. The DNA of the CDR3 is TGTGCCAGCAGCCCAGGACAGGGGGGCAATCAGCCCCAGCATTTT. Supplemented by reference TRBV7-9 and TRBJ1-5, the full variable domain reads DTGVSQNPRHKITKRGQNVTFRCDPISEHNRLYWYRQTLGQGPEFLTYFQNEAQLEKSRLLSDRFSAERPKGSFSTLEIQRTEQGDSAMYLCASSPGQGGNQPQHFGDGTRLSIL.

CDR3 residues: CASSPKGTANTEAFF. The CDR3 DNA sequence: TGTGCCAGCAGTCCCAAGGGGACAGCGAACACTGAAGCTTTCTTT. The chain couples TRBV27 to TRBJ1-1; TRBD1 matches at 7 bases. The ends lost 5 bases at V and 1 base at J; junction bases unmatched: 7. The CDR3 loop spans 15 amino acids. Per germline, CDR1 MNHEY and CDR2 SMNVEV (reference sequence).

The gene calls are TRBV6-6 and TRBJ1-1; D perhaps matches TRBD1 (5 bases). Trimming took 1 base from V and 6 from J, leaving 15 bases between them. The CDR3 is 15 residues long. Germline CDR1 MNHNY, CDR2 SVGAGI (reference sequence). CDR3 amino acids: CASSYFTRDVPEAFF. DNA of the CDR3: TGTGCCAGCAGTTACTTTACCAGGGATGTCCCTGAAGCTTTCTTT.

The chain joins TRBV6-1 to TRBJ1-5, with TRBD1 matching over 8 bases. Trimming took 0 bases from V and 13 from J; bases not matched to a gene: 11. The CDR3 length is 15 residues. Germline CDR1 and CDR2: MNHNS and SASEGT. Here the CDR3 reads CASSEATGTGIPQHF. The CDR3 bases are TGTGCCAGCAGTGAAGCCACCGGGACAGGAATCCCTCAGCATTTT.

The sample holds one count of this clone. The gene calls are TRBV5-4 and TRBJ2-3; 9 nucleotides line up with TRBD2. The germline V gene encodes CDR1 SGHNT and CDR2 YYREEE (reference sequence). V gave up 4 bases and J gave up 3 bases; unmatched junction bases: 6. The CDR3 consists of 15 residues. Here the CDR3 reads CASSPRAGGTDTQYF. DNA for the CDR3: TGTGCCAGCAGCCCCAGAGCGGGGGGAACAGATACGCAGTATTTT.

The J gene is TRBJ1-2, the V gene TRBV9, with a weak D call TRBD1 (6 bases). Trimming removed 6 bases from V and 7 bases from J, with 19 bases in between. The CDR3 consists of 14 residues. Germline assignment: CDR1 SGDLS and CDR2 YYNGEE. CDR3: CASNQPPTGSGYTF. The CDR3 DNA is TGTGCCAGCAACCAGCCCCCAACAGGGTCTGGCTACACCTTC.

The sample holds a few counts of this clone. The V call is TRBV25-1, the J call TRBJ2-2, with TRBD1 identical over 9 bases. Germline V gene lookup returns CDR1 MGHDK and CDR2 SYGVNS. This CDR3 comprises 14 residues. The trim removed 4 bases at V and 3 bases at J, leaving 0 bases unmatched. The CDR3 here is CASSGQGDTGELFF. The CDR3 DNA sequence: TGTGCCAGCAGTGGACAGGGGGACACCGGGGAGCTGTTTTTT.

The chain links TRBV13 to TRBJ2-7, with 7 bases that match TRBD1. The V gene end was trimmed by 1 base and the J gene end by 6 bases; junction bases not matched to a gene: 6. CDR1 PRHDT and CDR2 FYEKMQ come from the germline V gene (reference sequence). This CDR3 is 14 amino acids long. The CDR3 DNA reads TGTGCCAGCAGCTTAGCCTCAAGGGGGCTCGAGCAGTACTTC. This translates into CASSLASRGLEQYF. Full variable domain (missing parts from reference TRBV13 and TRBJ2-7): AAGVIQSPRHLIKEKRETATLKCYPIPRHDTVYWYQQGPGQDPQFLISFYEKMQSDKGSIPDRFSAQQFSDYHSELNMSSLELGDSALYFCASSLASRGLEQYFGPGTRLTVT.

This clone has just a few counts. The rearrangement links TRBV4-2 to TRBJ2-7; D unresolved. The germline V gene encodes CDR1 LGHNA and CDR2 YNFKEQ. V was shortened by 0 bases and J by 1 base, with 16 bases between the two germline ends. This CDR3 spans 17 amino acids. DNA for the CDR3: TGTGCCAGCAGCCAAGAGAGCGTGGCAGCCTATTCCTACGAGCAGTACTTC. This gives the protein CASSQESVAAYSYEQYF.

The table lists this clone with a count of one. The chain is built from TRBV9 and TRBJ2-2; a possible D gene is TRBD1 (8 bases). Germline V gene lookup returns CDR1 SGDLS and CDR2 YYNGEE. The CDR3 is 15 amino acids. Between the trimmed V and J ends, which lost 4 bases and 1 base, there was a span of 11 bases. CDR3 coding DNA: TGTGCCAGCAGCCACAGGGGGGGGAACACCGGGGAGCTGTTTTTT. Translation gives CASSHRGGNTGELFF.

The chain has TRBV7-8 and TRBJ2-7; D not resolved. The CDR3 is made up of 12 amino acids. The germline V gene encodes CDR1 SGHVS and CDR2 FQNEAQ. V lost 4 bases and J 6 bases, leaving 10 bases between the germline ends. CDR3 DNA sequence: TGTGCCAGCAGCTCTGCTTTCGGCGAGCAGTACTTC. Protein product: CASSSAFGEQYF. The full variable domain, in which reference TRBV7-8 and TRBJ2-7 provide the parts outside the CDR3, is GAGVSQSPRYKVAKRGQDVALRCDPISGHVSLFWYQQALGQGPEFLTYFQNEAQLDKSGLPSDRFFAERPEGSVSTLKIQRTQQEDSAVYLCASSSAFGEQYFGPGTRLTVT.

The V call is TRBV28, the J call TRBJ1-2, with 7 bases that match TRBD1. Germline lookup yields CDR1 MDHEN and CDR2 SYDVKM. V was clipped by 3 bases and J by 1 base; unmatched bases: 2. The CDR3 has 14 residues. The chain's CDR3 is CASSLDRFNYGYTF. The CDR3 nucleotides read TGTGCCAGCAGTTTGGACAGGTTTAACTATGGCTACACCTTC.

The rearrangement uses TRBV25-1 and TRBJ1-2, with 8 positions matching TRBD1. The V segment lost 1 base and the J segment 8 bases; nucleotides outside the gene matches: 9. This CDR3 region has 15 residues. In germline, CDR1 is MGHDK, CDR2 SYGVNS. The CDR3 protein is CASSESRTQGAGYTF. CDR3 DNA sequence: TGTGCCAGCAGTGAATCCCGAACCCAGGGGGCCGGCTACACCTTC.

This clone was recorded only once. The CDR3 nucleotides are TGCAGCGTTTGGACAGGGGCGAATCAGCCCCAGCATTTT. It yields the protein CSVWTGANQPQHF. V is TRBV29-1 and J is TRBJ1-5, with 9 bases fitting TRBD1. Trimming at V came to 5 bases and at J to 4 bases, leaving 3 bases not matched to a gene. The CDR3 length is 13 residues. Germline values: CDR1 SQVTM, CDR2 ANQGSEA.

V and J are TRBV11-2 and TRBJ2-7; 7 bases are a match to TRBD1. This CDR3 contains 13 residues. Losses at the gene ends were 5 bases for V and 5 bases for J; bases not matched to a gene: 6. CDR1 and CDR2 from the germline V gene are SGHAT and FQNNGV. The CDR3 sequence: CASSPRGRDEQYF. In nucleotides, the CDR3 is TGTGCCAGCAGCCCAAGGGGGCGAGACGAGCAGTACTTC.

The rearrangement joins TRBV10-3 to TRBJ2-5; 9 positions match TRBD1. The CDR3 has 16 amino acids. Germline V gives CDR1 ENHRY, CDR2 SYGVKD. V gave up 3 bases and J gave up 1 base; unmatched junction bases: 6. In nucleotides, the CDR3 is TGTGCCATCAGTGAACCCGGGACAGGGAGCCAAGAGACCCAGTACTTC. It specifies CAISEPGTGSQETQYF.